This TCR beta chain was documented in a study of blood T cell repertoires in COVID-19. The wider study: Specimens from acute and convalescent COVID-19 originated in the United States, Italy and Spain. In each case, the material was cDNA or gDNA derived from T cells, B-cell-depleted T cells, or PBMCs.

As processed by the authors: Counts of nucleated cells, estimated from reference gene primer amplification, were obtained. Measured with immunoSEQ multiplex PCR; TCRdb has only the in-frame clones, and not every one. V and J calls and clone size are those listed in that table; D and trimming were worked out from the DNA. This sample has 96,000 or so clones, with 75% to 85% found just once. The ends were cut back, 4 bases at V and 3 bases at J, with 16 bases in the middle. The CDR3 consists of 16 residues. Germline CDR1 reads KGHSH; CDR2 reads LQKENI. This clone was seen a handful of times. It was during active infection that Seattle patients were enrolled and then longitudinally followed.

J is TRBJ2-1 and V is TRBV18; unclear D gene. Sequencing was carried out using peripheral blood. This clonotype originated in a man aged 80 or over with COVID-19, enrolled during active disease. Written as DNA, the CDR3 is TGTGCCAGCTCACAGCTAAAGGCGGTGGACTACAATGAGCAGTTCTTC. Encoded protein: CASSQLKAVDYNEQFF.